These 26 T cell receptor beta chains were sequenced from one sample in a study of T cell responses to AZD1222 COVID-19 vaccine. The protocol was immunoSEQ multiplex PCR, while the TCRdb copy is restricted to in-frame clones and leaves out a portion. The sample comprises some 110,000 clones, 70% to 90% of which are singletons, and roughly 15% rests with the top ten. This sample comprised peripheral blood, obtained 28 days after the second AZD1222 dose. The receptors here all came from an adult who received the AZD1222 COVID-19 vaccine.

This clone is a singleton in its sample. The chain couples TRBV21-1 to TRBJ2-5; the DNA was not compared with TRBD2, the D call given in the table. TRBV21-1 is a listed pseudogene. CDR3 length equals 13 residues. CDR3 sequence: CASSKDLQETQYF. DNA of the CDR3: TGTGCCAGCAGCAAAGATCTACAAGAGACCCAGTACTTC.

There are a few counts of this clone. The chain has TRBV2 and TRBJ2-5; 10 nucleotides align to TRBD2. Germline values: CDR1 SNHLY, CDR2 FYNNEI. CDR3 size: 17 residues. V lost 8 bases, J lost 2 bases, and 14 bases stayed unmatched. The CDR3 region has the DNA TGTGCCAGCGTTGGTAGCGGGGGGACCGGGAGGCAAGAGACCCAGTACTTC. Its protein product is CASVGSGGTGRQETQYF. Supplemented by reference TRBV2 and TRBJ2-5, the full variable domain reads EPEVTQTPSHQVTQMGQEVILRCVPISNHLYFYWYRQILGQKVEFLVSFYNNEISEKSEIFDDQFSVERPDGSNFTLKIRSTKLEDSAMYFCASVGSGGTGRQETQYFGPGTRLLVL.

The rearrangement uses TRBV7-2 and TRBJ1-6; 7 bases agree with TRBD1. J gave up 14 bases and V 5 bases, and 9 bases lay outside the gene matches. CDR1 and CDR2 from the germline V gene are SGHTA and FQGNSA. This CDR3 comprises 13 residues. CDR3 bases: TGTGCCAGCAGCCAGAGGGACAGCACCTCCCTCCACTTT. It yields the protein CASSQRDSTSLHF.

This clone has only a few counts. CDR3 residues: CAWSGGTSGSEAGELFF. DNA for the CDR3: TGTGCCTGGAGTGGAGGGACTAGCGGGAGCGAGGCCGGGGAGCTGTTTTTT. The chain links TRBV30 to TRBJ2-2; 14 bases align to TRBD2. Germline trimming cut 1 base from V and 6 bases from J; bases unmatched to any gene: 7. Germline loops: CDR1 GTSNPN, CDR2 SVGIG (reference sequence). This CDR3 comprises 17 residues.

The CDR3 loop reads CASSEQGRAGYTF. The CDR3 coding sequence is TGTGCCAGCAGCGAACAGGGACGGGCTGGCTACACCTTC. The chain recombines TRBV4-2 with TRBJ1-2, with D perhaps matching TRBD1 (6 bases). Germline CDR1 reads LGHNA; CDR2 reads YNFKEQ. V lost 5 bases and J 7 bases, leaving 14 bases between the germline ends. The CDR3 length is 13 residues.

This clone has more than one count but fewer than ten. V gene TRBV19 combines with J gene TRBJ1-2, with 7 positions matching TRBD1. This CDR3 comprises 15 residues. The germline CDR1 and CDR2 sequences are LNHDA and SQIVND (reference sequence). The trim removed 5 bases at V and 4 bases at J, leaving 10 bases unmatched. CDR3 coding DNA: TGTGCCAGTAGTCGGACAGGCGAAGGAGGCTATGGCTACACCTTC. Protein product: CASSRTGEGGYGYTF.

V usage is TRBV4-2 and J usage is TRBJ1-2, with D uncertain. This CDR3 is 13 amino acids long. V shed 0 bases and J shed 5 bases, with 7 bases lying between them. Germline CDR1 LGHNA, CDR2 YNFKEQ. For the CDR3, the DNA is TGTGCCAGCAGCCAAGACGTGTCTTATGGCTACACCTTC. Translation: CASSQDVSYGYTF.

V usage is TRBV7-9 and J usage is TRBJ1-5; D possibly corresponds to TRBD1 (6 bases). Germline CDR1 and CDR2: SEHNR and FQNEAQ (reference sequence). The CDR3 has 14 amino acids. The V end lost 6 bases, the J end lost 6 bases, and 15 bases lay between the germline ends. CDR3 DNA: TGTGCCAGCAGAAAAGGGGGGGTGGCTCAGCCCCAGCATTTT. The encoded protein is CASRKGGVAQPQHF.

This clone appeared once. The chain combines TRBV19 with TRBJ1-3; the D gene is possibly TRBD1 (5 bases). The CDR3 contains 15 residues. Germline CDR1 is LNHDA and CDR2 is SQIVND (reference sequence). V lost 5 bases to trimming and J lost 0 bases, with 11 bases between them. In nucleotides, the CDR3 is TGTGCCAGTAGTCCCGGGACGGCCTCTGGAAACACCATATATTTT. Encoded protein: CASSPGTASGNTIYF.

This clone was recorded a few times. The V and J genes are TRBV12-3 or TRBV12-4 and TRBJ1-1; 8 bases agree with TRBD1. J gave up 12 bases and V 6 bases, and 6 bases lay outside the gene matches. CDR3 length: 11 amino acids. The CDR3 sequence: CASRTGANTFF. CDR3 DNA sequence: TGTGCCAGCAGGACAGGGGCGAATACTTTCTTT.

This chain connects TRBV4-1 to TRBJ2-1; 13 positions match TRBD2. Per germline, CDR1 MGHRA and CDR2 YSYEKL. This CDR3 spans 17 amino acids. After removal of 3 bases from V and 3 bases from J, the junction contained 5 bases not matched to a gene. Here the CDR3 reads CASSQRTSGSFYNEQFF. CDR3 in DNA: TGCGCCAGCAGCCAGAGGACTAGCGGGAGCTTCTACAATGAGCAGTTCTTC.

This chain uses TRBV3-1 (or the pseudogene TRBV3-2) with TRBJ1-1; 7 nucleotides line up with TRBD1. V shed 2 bases and J 4 bases; nucleotides not matched to a gene: 4. The CDR3 covers 14 residues. Germline V gives CDR1 LGHDT, CDR2 YNNKEL (reference sequence). Here the CDR3 DNA reads TGTGCCAGCAGCCAAAACAGGGGAGGCACTGAAGCTTTCTTT. Its translation is CASSQNRGGTEAFF.

The chain links TRBV21-1 to TRBJ2-7; the listed D gene, TRBD2, was not tested against the DNA. TRBV21-1 is a recognized pseudogene. This CDR3 spans 16 amino acids. The CDR3 bases are TGTGCCAGCAGCGCCTCGGGAGCGGTGCTCGTTTACGAGCAGTACTTC. As protein: CASSASGAVLVYEQYF.

The chain combines TRBV5-4 with TRBJ2-2, with D tentatively TRBD1 (6 bases). V dropped 5 bases and J dropped 6 bases, with 11 bases sitting between them. This CDR3 spans 13 amino acids. Germline V CDR1 and CDR2: SGHNT, YYREEE (reference sequence). CDR3 in amino acids: CASRTPGAGELFF. The CDR3 DNA follows: TGTGCCAGCAGAACACCAGGGGCCGGGGAGCTGTTTTTT.

V gene TRBV10-2 combines with J gene TRBJ2-1; TRBD1 matches at 9 bases. Germline CDR1 WSHSY, CDR2 SAAADI. The V segment lost 6 bases and the J segment 1 base; nucleotides outside the gene matches: 1. This CDR3 contains 14 residues. CDR3 nucleotide sequence: TGCGCCAGCAGGACAGGGGGATCCTACAATGAGCAGTTCTTC. Amino acids: CASRTGGSYNEQFF.

This rearrangement joins TRBV24-1 to TRBJ1-4; D might be TRBD1 (5 bases). V was shortened by 3 bases and J by 0 bases, with 7 bases between the two germline ends. The length of the CDR3 is 15 residues. From germline, CDR1 is KGHDR and CDR2 SFDVKD. CDR3 residues: CATSDPGATNEKLFF. In DNA, the CDR3 is TGTGCCACCAGTGATCCGGGGGCAACTAATGAAAAACTGTTTTTT.

V usage is TRBV6-5 and J usage is TRBJ2-1, with 12 bases identical to TRBD2. The CDR3 spans 14 residues. Per germline, CDR1 MNHEY and CDR2 SVGAGI. V shed 2 bases and J 11 bases; nucleotides not matched to a gene: 4. CDR3 nucleotide sequence: TGTGCCAGCAGTTACGGGCTAGCGGGAGGGAAGCAGTTCTTC. Translation: CASSYGLAGGKQFF.

In DNA form, the CDR3 reads TGTGCCAGTAGTATGCCCTCGGGACGGCAGCGTAACGAGCAGTACTTC. This translates into CASSMPSGRQRNEQYF. This chain links TRBV19 with TRBJ2-7; D is perhaps TRBD1 or TRBD2 (5 bases each). CDR1 and CDR2 from the germline V gene are LNHDA and SQIVND (reference sequence). V was trimmed by 3 bases and J by 5 bases, leaving 20 bases between them. There are 16 residues in the CDR3.

The V call is TRBV9, the J call TRBJ2-7; the match to TRBD1 covers 7 bases. The germline V gene encodes CDR1 SGDLS and CDR2 YYNGEE. Germline trimming cut 1 base from V and 6 bases from J; bases unmatched to any gene: 16. CDR3 length equals 17 residues. Here the CDR3 DNA reads TGTGCCAGCAGCGTAAATCGGGACAGTACGACTCTTGGCGAGCAGTACTTC. Residues: CASSVNRDSTTLGEQYF.

CDR3 sequence (DNA): TGTGCCAGCAGCTTGGAGGCAGGCGGAGGACGCTTTGTTATTTCACCCCTCCACTTT. Translated: CASSLEAGGGRFVISPLHF. V is TRBV5-6 and J is TRBJ1-6; no reliable D call. V was clipped by 0 bases and J by 9 bases, with 25 bases between them. The V gene's germline CDR1 is SGHDT and CDR2 YYEEEE. The CDR3 is 19 amino acids.

The chain uses TRBV12-3 or TRBV12-4 and TRBJ2-7; no reliable D call. The CDR3 totals 12 residues. The V and J ends lost 6 bases and 0 bases respectively, with 6 bases between them. The DNA of the CDR3 is TGTGCCAGCAGCTGGAGCTCCTACGAGCAGTACTTC. Protein sequence: CASSWSSYEQYF.

The chain carries TRBV7-2 and TRBJ1-2; D gene ambiguous. The ends were cut back, 4 bases at V and 7 bases at J, with 19 bases in the middle. The CDR3 contains 15 residues. Germline V gene data show CDR1 as SGHTA and CDR2 as FQGNSA. DNA of the CDR3: TGTGCCAGCAGCTCTACTTTCGAAGGGATAGGTGGCTACACCTTC. Its protein is CASSSTFEGIGGYTF.

This clone was seen a handful of times. J is TRBJ2-1 and V is TRBV29-1; 7 bases agree with TRBD1. The CDR3 covers 15 residues. CDR1 SQVTM and CDR2 ANQGSEA come from the germline V gene. Trimming removed 6 bases from V and 0 bases from J; junction bases left unmatched: 8. The CDR3 loop reads CSVPGTASSYNEQFF. The CDR3 DNA reads as TGCAGCGTCCCTGGGACAGCGAGCTCCTACAATGAGCAGTTCTTC.

This chain connects TRBV5-1 to TRBJ2-7; D remains ambiguous. The V end was cut by 2 bases, the J end by 0 bases, with 9 bases between. The V gene's germline CDR1 is SGHRS and CDR2 YFSETQ. CDR3 length: 14 residues. The CDR3 nucleotides are TGCGCCAGCAGCTTTTCTAGGGACTCCTACGAGCAGTACTTC. As protein: CASSFSRDSYEQYF.

This clone occurred once. J is TRBJ2-2 and V is TRBV4-1; 9 bases are shared with TRBD1. CDR1 MGHRA and CDR2 YSYEKL come from the germline V gene. The CDR3 spans 17 residues. Unmatched junction bases numbered 11, after V lost 3 bases and J lost 6 bases. CDR3 amino acids: CASSQGRTGAGAGELFF. CDR3 DNA: TGCGCCAGCAGCCAGGGAAGGACAGGGGCCGGGGCCGGGGAGCTGTTTTTT.

As DNA, the CDR3 is TGTGCCAGTGCATCCGGCAGTCCCTACGAGCAGTACTTC. Its protein is CASASGSPYEQYF. V is TRBV19 and J is TRBJ2-7; no clear D gene. Trimming stripped 8 bases from V and 2 bases from J, with 13 bases between. CDR1 is LNHDA, CDR2 SQIVND, per germline (reference sequence). The CDR3 runs 13 residues.